This is a list of T cell receptor beta chains from one sample in a study of cytomegalovirus exposure and HLA in healthy donors. Repertoires were generated with immunoSEQ multiplex PCR, while TCRdb's copy carries only in-frame clones and drops some. The repertoire holds 150,000 to 180,000 clones, with roughly 84% as singletons. Sequencing was carried out using PBMCs. The receptors originated from a human donor in good health. CDR3s include the opening cysteine and the closing phenylalanine or tryptophan. D genes are given only for firm matches. Some rows mark clone size as missing; the rest say once, few, many or name a class of expanded clone.

d_call j_call clone_size v_call cdr3_nt cdr3_aa
. TRBJ2-5 . TRBV6-1 TGTGCCAGCAGTGTCTCAAGGGGAGAGACCCAGTACTTC CASSVSRGETQYF
. TRBJ2-1 . TRBV9 TGTGCCAGCCGCAACATGTGGCTGGACTACTACTGGAATGAGCAGTTCTTC CASRNMWLDYYWNEQFF
TRBD1 TRBJ1-1 . TRBV19 TGTGCCAGTAGTACCTTCAGTCTTTTAGACAGCGCGACAGGGAGCACTGAAGCTTTCTTT CASSTFSLLDSATGSTEAFF
. TRBJ1-1 . TRBV6-1 TGTGCCAGCAGTGATGCCAATCGGTTGAACACTGAAGCTTTCTTT CASSDANRLNTEAFF
TRBD1 TRBJ1-5 . TRBV28 TGTGCCAGCAGGAAAAGAAGAGGGACAGGGGGTGTGAGCAATCAGCCCCAGCATTTT CASRKRRGTGGVSNQPQHF
. TRBJ1-2 . TRBV30 TGTGCCTGGAGTGTACGAGGAGGGGATGGCTACACCTTC CAWSVRGGDGYTF
TRBD2 TRBJ2-2 . TRBV15 TGTGCCACCAGCACTCGACTAGCGGGAGGGACGGGGGAGCTGTTTTTT CATSTRLAGGTGELFF
. TRBJ1-2 . TRBV7-9 TGTGCCACCGTTTCGGGAACTAACTATGGCTACACCTTC CATVSGTNYGYTF
TRBD1 TRBJ2-2 . TRBV7-2 TGTGCCAGCTATGACAGGGCATTTCCCGGGGAGCTGTTTTTT CASYDRAFPGELFF
TRBD1 TRBJ2-1 . TRBV5-1 TGCGCCAGCAGCTTGGCCCGGAACAGGGGAAATGAGCAGTTCTTC CASSLARNRGNEQFF
. TRBJ1-6 few TRBV2 TGTGCCAGCAGTGAAGCTACAGGGCGGAATTCACCCCTCCACTTT CASSEATGRNSPLHF
TRBD1 TRBJ2-7 . TRBV6-1 TGTGCCAGCCGAGCCGGGACAGGGGCCTACGAGCAGTACTTC CASRAGTGAYEQYF
TRBD1 TRBJ2-7 . TRBV28 TGTGCCAGCAGGGGGACAGGGCACTACGAGCAGTACTTC CASRGTGHYEQYF
. TRBJ2-1 . TRBV28 TGTGCCAGCAGCTTAGGAGACTTCCCCAATGAGCAGTTCTTC CASSLGDFPNEQFF
TRBD1 TRBJ1-1 . TRBV5-6 TGTGCCAGCAGTTGGGACAGCAACACTGAAGCTTTCTTT CASSWDSNTEAFF
. TRBJ1-1 . TRBV4-3 TGCGCCAGCAGCCCCCAGGGGCAGGGCCGTACTGAAGCTTTCTTT CASSPQGQGRTEAFF
. TRBJ2-1 . TRBV6-1 TGTGCCAGCAGCGTTAGGGGTGAGCAGTTCTTC CASSVRGEQFF
. TRBJ2-5 . TRBV7-2 TGTGCCAGCAGCCGCCGCTCTAGGCCGGGGGAGACCCAGTACTTC CASSRRSRPGETQYF
TRBD2 TRBJ2-1 . TRBV5-1 TGCGCCAGCAGCTCGGTGGGAGTTAGCGGGGTTTACAATGAGCAGTTCTTC CASSSVGVSGVYNEQFF
. TRBJ1-5 . TRBV9 TGTGCCAGCAGCGTCGGAGGGCGGGATCAGCCCCAGCATTTT CASSVGGRDQPQHF
. TRBJ2-2 . TRBV13 TGTGCCAGCAGCTCCTTAGCCGGGGAGCTGTTTTTT CASSSLAGELFF
. TRBJ1-2 . TRBV5-1 TGCGCCAGCAGCTTAGTAGACAGTTCCATGAACTATGGCTACACCTTC CASSLVDSSMNYGYTF
TRBD2 TRBJ2-7 once TRBV29-1 TGCAGCACCGCCTTTAGCGGGAGTCCCTACGAGCAGTACTTC CSTAFSGSPYEQYF
TRBD1 TRBJ2-7 . TRBV6-1 TGTGCCAGCAGTGGGGGACAGGGTTTTCACGAGCAGTACTTC CASSGGQGFHEQYF
TRBD1 TRBJ1-1 . TRBV5-5 TGTGCCAGCAGCTCGACAGGGGGCTTGAGACCTGAAGCTTTCTTT CASSSTGGLRPEAFF
. TRBJ2-2 . TRBV30 TGTGCCTGGACCAGGACCGGGGAGCTGTTTTTT CAWTRTGELFF
TRBD2 TRBJ2-7 . TRBV6-5 TGTGCCAGCAGTTACACGGGAGGGACCTACGAGCAGTACTTC CASSYTGGTYEQYF
. TRBJ1-5 . TRBV4-1 TGCGCCAGCAGCCATTCCTCTCGGTGGGCAGGCGCCAATCAGCCCCAGCATTTT CASSHSSRWAGANQPQHF
. TRBJ2-3 . TRBV9 TGTGCCAGCAGCGTAGAAGTGAGGGCAGATACGCAGTATTTT CASSVEVRADTQYF
. TRBJ2-7 . TRBV13 TGTGCCAGCAGCCCCCGGACGGGGGGCGGCGAGCAGTACTTC CASSPRTGGGEQYF
TRBD1 TRBJ2-5 . TRBV11-1 TGTGCCAGCAGTTCACCGGGACAGGGCCAAGAGACCCAGTACTTC CASSSPGQGQETQYF
TRBD1 TRBJ2-5 . TRBV2 TGTGCCAGCGCCCAGGGACAGGGGCTTAGAGAGACCCAGTACTTC CASAQGQGLRETQYF
TRBD1 TRBJ1-5 . TRBV7-8 TGTGCCAGCAGCGTCAGGGGGCAAAGGCAGCCCCAGCATTTT CASSVRGQRQPQHF
. TRBJ1-2 . TRBV5-4 TGTGCCAGCAGCTTGGGGCAGGACATCCGGTCCTATGGCTACACCTTC CASSLGQDIRSYGYTF
TRBD1 TRBJ2-1 . TRBV9 TGTGCCAGCAGCCAGAGGAGGACAGGGGTTCTCAATGAGCAGTTCTTC CASSQRRTGVLNEQFF
. TRBJ2-1 . TRBV9 TGTGCCAGCAGTCCCTCCGGGTTCGCCTACAATGAGCAGTTCTTC CASSPSGFAYNEQFF
TRBD2 TRBJ2-1 . TRBV2 TGTGCCAGCAGGGGACTAGCGGGGGGATACAATGAGCAGTTCTTC CASRGLAGGYNEQFF
TRBD1 TRBJ1-1 . TRBV7-2 TGTGCCAGCAGCTTAGCGGACAGGGCGAACACTGAAGCTTTCTTT CASSLADRANTEAFF
. TRBJ1-1 . TRBV29-1 TGCAGCGTTGAAGGGGTAGGGGGTAAGACTGAAGCTTTCTTT CSVEGVGGKTEAFF
TRBD1 TRBJ2-7 . TRBV5-4 TGTGCCAGCAGCAAGGACAGGTCGACCTACGAGCAGTACTTC CASSKDRSTYEQYF
. TRBJ2-2 . TRBV28 TGTGCCAGCAGTTCCCTCCCGAACACCGGGGAGCTGTTTTTT CASSSLPNTGELFF
TRBD1 TRBJ1-5 few TRBV6-5 TGTGCCAGCAGCCCCCGACAGGGGGCTGTTCAGCCCCAGCATTTT CASSPRQGAVQPQHF
. TRBJ1-1 . TRBV4-1 TGCGCCAGCAGCCAAAGGGGGGAAGCTTTCTTT CASSQRGEAFF
. TRBJ1-2 once TRBV5-1 TGCGCCAGCAGCTACGACAGCACATCTGGCTACACCTTC CASSYDSTSGYTF
. TRBJ1-4 . TRBV29-1 TGCAGCGTCCAGACAGGTAGCGCAACTAATGAAAAACTGTTTTTT CSVQTGSATNEKLFF
. TRBJ1-3 once TRBV7-9 TGTGCCAGCAGCTTAGTTCCCGTTTCCTCTGGAAACACCATATATTTT CASSLVPVSSGNTIYF
TRBD1 TRBJ1-3 . TRBV11-2 TGTGCCAGCAGCCACGGACAGGGCCCTGGAAACACCATATATTTT CASSHGQGPGNTIYF
. TRBJ2-3 . TRBV5-4 TGTGCCAGCAGCTCATCTTACTCAACGGGGGCAGATACGCAGTATTTT CASSSSYSTGADTQYF
. TRBJ1-4 . TRBV6-1 TGTGCCAGCAGGGGGGCAGGCAATGAAAAACTGTTTTTT CASRGAGNEKLFF
. TRBJ2-7 . TRBV27 TGTGCCAGCTGGCCCGTTTCCTACGAGCAGTACTTC CASWPVSYEQYF
. TRBJ1-1 once TRBV27 TGTGCCAGCAGTTTTAAAGGGAGAGAAGCTTTCTTT CASSFKGREAFF
TRBD1 TRBJ1-4 . TRBV18 TGTGCCAGCTCACAGGGACAGGATGAAAAACTGTTTTTT CASSQGQDEKLFF
TRBD1 TRBJ2-7 . TRBV5-4 TGTGCCAGCAGCTCGGGACAGGGCAACCCCTACGAGCAGTACTTC CASSSGQGNPYEQYF
. TRBJ2-1 . TRBV7-8 TGTGCCAGCAGCTTGGGACAATACAATGAGCAGTTCTTC CASSLGQYNEQFF